This T cell receptor beta chain was sequenced in a study of cytotoxic CD8 clonotypes in ibrutinib-treated CLL. Background on the study: Samples showed on average approximately 260,000 productive templates and approximately 94,000 productive rearrangements. Findings and caveats of the study: Clonality went higher at ibrutinib response and then dropped back toward baseline at progression. Sample timing was unmatched between remission and later-progressing patients; lymph nodes unstudied.

The CDR3 extends over 13 amino acids. CDR1 is MDHEN, CDR2 SYDVKM, per germline. V was trimmed by 2 bases and J by 4 bases, leaving 7 bases between them. For this clone: No antigen is known for it.

The protocol was immunoSEQ multiplex PCR, while the TCRdb copy is restricted to in-frame clones and leaves out a portion. The profile shows some 140,000 clones, approximately 90% of them singletons. Genomic DNA (roughly 1.8 micrograms) was obtained from cryopreserved PBMCs for construction of TCR beta libraries. This TCR was recovered from a human donor with chronic lymphocytic leukemia. The sample in question was PBMCs, obtained after 12 months of ibrutinib treatment. J is TRBJ2-3 and V is TRBV28; D remains ambiguous. The CDR3 DNA is TGTGCCAGCAGTTTAAACAGCGCAGATACGCAGTATTTT. The encoded protein is CASSLNSADTQYF. Complete variable domain (other parts from reference TRBV28 and TRBJ2-3): DVKVTQSSRYLVKRTGEKVFLECVQDMDHENMFWYRQDPGLGLRLIYFSYDVKMKEKGDIPEGYSVSREKKERFSLILESASTNQTSMYLCASSLNSADTQYFGPGTRLTVL.